This T cell receptor beta chain was obtained from a study of shared clonotypes between healthy human individuals (dated by TCRdb to 2018 to 2021). About the full investigation: A couple of women and three men aged 18 to 49 years were included in the cohort. Per donor, three plates each were used for CD4 naive and CD4 memory, two for CD8 naive, and one for CD8 memory. To estimate repertoire size and how much clonotype sharing occurs between individuals, the study deeply sequenced the blood TCR repertoires of five or six healthy adults. Libraries were prepared and TCR repertoires were sequenced by different laboratories using diverse techniques, in order to increase sequencing depth and limit assay-specific biases. Per donor, leukapheresis produced somewhere between about 0.94 and 9 billion PBMCs.

With regard to this clone: Its antigen is currently not known. No per-base quality is available; no much larger clone lies one base away.

For the CD8 naive samples, CD45RO-negative cells were positively selected for CCR7, yielding a CD45RA+CCR7+ population from which TemRA cells were excluded. The donors were healthy, HIV-negative adults with no recently reported acute infections or vaccinations. Every donor was a Caucasian adult living in Nashville, Tennessee, USA. Blood was collected by leukapheresis, and PBMCs were isolated by Ficoll-Histopaque density gradient centrifugation and then cryopreserved in liquid nitrogen vapor phase. Analytical flow cytometry was used to check the purity and quantity of every magnetically sorted T cell population. Genomic DNA was isolated from each sorted fraction and quantified by UV absorbance on a Nanodrop 2000c. Overall results and qualifications from the work: Estimated clonotype richness was generally larger for naive than for memory subsets. Compared with non-shared clonotypes, clonotypes shared by all four sorted-subset donors had higher generation probabilities. Pairwise subsampling indicated that sequencing depth was expected to affect the degree of clonotype sharing among donors. Even with the large sequencing depth, rarefaction of the sorted-subset datasets indicated that sequencing was incomplete. Across a handful of donors, 5% to 6% of naive CD4, roughly 3.5% of naive CD8, 2% to 2.5% of memory CD4, and approximately 0.4% of memory CD8 clonotypes were shared. Sampling was restricted to blood, and TCR repertoires in tissue are likely to differ from TCR repertoires in blood. Because the study included only a small number of donors, the genetic and exposure-history diversity represented was limited.

TCR CDR3 regions were amplified from genomic DNA by multiplex PCR using the deep immunoSEQ assay. Extracted genomic DNA from each cell subset was distributed evenly across all wells of several immunoSEQ 96-well plates, and each plate was treated as a replicate. For sorted subsets, each replicate PCR was loaded with approximately 200 ng genomic DNA, equivalent to 30,000 or so T cell genomes. The purified libraries were quantified using a Qubit 3.0 fluorometer, sized with a Bioanalyzer 2100, and then quantified again using the KAPA Library Quantification kit. A separate single-read 150-cycle Illumina NextSeq 550 flow cell was used to sequence each immunoSEQ 96-well plate. In the source study's methods: The immunoSEQ output contained only junctional sequences without quality scores, so filtering could not match that applied to full-length reads. To assign V/J genes and CDR3, sequences were annotated against IMGT germline references using PyIR, a Python wrapper for IgBLAST v1.9. Reads were filtered out if the reads had weak V/J assignments (E-value above 1e-6), no CDR3, stop codons, out-of-frame junctions, or ambiguous translated residues. V3J clonotypes were defined by identical inferred V gene, J gene, and CDR3 amino acid sequence. The percentage overlap between two repertoires was calculated by dividing the number of shared unique clonotypes by the size of the smaller repertoire. Three approaches were used to assess repertoire richness: RTK rarefaction, the Chao1 estimator, and Recon v2.1 estimates of unobserved clonotypes. For all TCRbeta clonotypes obtained by the gDNA method from several donors, generation probabilities were computed with OLGA. This is the immuneACCESS table as TCRdb keeps it, with only in-frame sequences that have V and J called. A part of the clones is gone; compared with another copy, unresolved V genes explain less than half, and the rest is unexplained. That table is the source of V, J and clone size, and D and trimming were worked out from the DNA. Across this sample there are around 2,000,000 clones, with approximately 94% seen only once. The ten biggest clones cover 1% to 1.3% of the sample.

Trimming leaves V shorter by 2 bases and J shorter by 3 bases, with the junction holding 3 bases beyond the gene matches. The germline V gene (reference sequence) specifies MNHNY as CDR1 and SVGAGI as CDR2. From its cysteine to its phenylalanine, the CDR3 spans 14 amino acids. The retained sequence is limited to the CDR3, 42 bases, with the frame set at the first base. The rearranged chain carries TRBV6-6 and TRBJ2-5, and 7 junctional nucleotides match TRBD1. The receptor's source is a man aged 18-30 years in good health. Sequenced input: naive CD8+ T cells sorted from blood. Interpreted using the paper, the cell subset or site label stands for: CD45RA+CCR7+. The DNA reads TGTGCCAGCAGTTACATACAGGGGAAAGAGACCCAGTACTTC. Translated, it reads CASSYIQGKETQYF.